A selection of T cell receptor beta chains follows, all from one sample in a study of beta chain features in type 1 diabetes. Clones were sequenced by immunoSEQ multiplex PCR, and TCRdb holds only the in-frame ones, with some missing. This table holds around 500,000 clones, more than 9.5% found once. Sequenced: naive CD4+ T cells from blood. Source of these receptors: a woman aged 18-35 years in good health. CDR3s include the opening cysteine and the closing phenylalanine or tryptophan. D genes are given only for firm matches. A clone size is listed for some rows: how often the clone was seen (once, few, many), or a class if it is expanded.

cdr3_length: 13; clone_size: -; v_call: TRBV6-5; d_call: -; j_call: TRBJ1-6; cdr3_aa: CASSLEPGSPLHF; cdr3_nt: TGTGCCAGCAGTTTGGAACCGGGTTCACCCCTCCACTTT
cdr3_length: 14; clone_size: few; v_call: TRBV4-2; d_call: TRBD2; j_call: TRBJ2-7; cdr3_aa: CASSQGLADYEQYF; cdr3_nt: TGTGCCAGCAGCCAAGGACTAGCGGACTACGAGCAGTACTTC
cdr3_length: 13; clone_size: -; v_call: TRBV9; d_call: -; j_call: TRBJ1-1; cdr3_aa: CASSAALNTEAFF; cdr3_nt: TGTGCCAGCAGCGCCGCATTGAACACTGAAGCTTTCTTT
cdr3_length: 16; clone_size: -; v_call: TRBV29-1; d_call: TRBD1; j_call: TRBJ2-3; cdr3_aa: CSVELGGTGKIWTQYF; cdr3_nt: TGCAGCGTTGAACTTGGCGGGACAGGGAAAATTTGGACGCAGTATTTT
cdr3_length: 11; clone_size: few; v_call: TRBV2; d_call: -; j_call: TRBJ1-2; cdr3_aa: CASRVGNGYTF; cdr3_nt: TGTGCCAGCAGGGTAGGGAATGGCTACACCTTC
cdr3_length: 16; clone_size: -; v_call: TRBV7-9; d_call: TRBD1; j_call: TRBJ2-1; cdr3_aa: CASSSTGGYRYNEQFF; cdr3_nt: TGTGCCAGCAGCTCGACAGGGGGCTACCGCTACAATGAGCAGTTCTTC
cdr3_length: 17; clone_size: -; v_call: TRBV4-3; d_call: -; j_call: TRBJ2-6; cdr3_aa: CASSQEPMSSGANVLTF; cdr3_nt: TGCGCCAGCAGCCAAGAACCTATGAGCTCTGGGGCCAACGTCCTGACTTTC
cdr3_length: 14; clone_size: -; v_call: TRBV30; d_call: TRBD1; j_call: TRBJ1-2; cdr3_aa: CAWSKGQGNYGYTF; cdr3_nt: TGTGCCTGGAGTAAGGGACAGGGGAACTATGGCTACACCTTC
cdr3_length: 13; clone_size: -; v_call: TRBV29-1; d_call: -; j_call: TRBJ2-1; cdr3_aa: CTAGAGIYNEQFF; cdr3_nt: TGCACCGCCGGAGCAGGGATATACAATGAGCAGTTCTTC
cdr3_length: 15; clone_size: -; v_call: TRBV5-4; d_call: -; j_call: TRBJ1-2; cdr3_aa: CASSLEVQANYGYTF; cdr3_nt: TGTGCCAGCAGCTTGGAAGTCCAGGCTAACTATGGCTACACCTTC
cdr3_length: 15; clone_size: few; v_call: TRBV7-9; d_call: -; j_call: TRBJ2-1; cdr3_aa: CASSQGSATYNEQFF; cdr3_nt: TGTGCCAGCAGCCAGGGTTCTGCGACCTACAATGAGCAGTTCTTC
cdr3_length: 13; clone_size: -; v_call: TRBV7-9; d_call: TRBD1; j_call: TRBJ1-6; cdr3_aa: CASSPWDRGILHF; cdr3_nt: TGTGCCAGCAGCCCCTGGGACAGGGGCATCCTCCACTTT
cdr3_length: 16; clone_size: few; v_call: TRBV4-3; d_call: TRBD1; j_call: TRBJ2-2; cdr3_aa: CASSQEGQEGTGELFF; cdr3_nt: TGCGCCAGCAGCCAGGAGGGACAGGAGGGAACCGGGGAGCTGTTTTTT
cdr3_length: 15; clone_size: few; v_call: TRBV30; d_call: TRBD1; j_call: TRBJ2-7; cdr3_aa: CAWSYPGQGSYEQYF; cdr3_nt: TGTGCCTGGAGTTACCCTGGACAGGGTTCCTACGAGCAGTACTTC
cdr3_length: 16; clone_size: few; v_call: TRBV4-2; d_call: TRBD1; j_call: TRBJ2-1; cdr3_aa: CASSQTRTGVLNEQFF; cdr3_nt: TGTGCCAGCAGCCAAACGAGGACAGGGGTTCTCAATGAGCAGTTCTTC
cdr3_length: 13; clone_size: many; v_call: TRBV2; d_call: -; j_call: TRBJ1-2; cdr3_aa: CASSGKVLGGYTF; cdr3_nt: TGTGCCAGCAGTGGTAAAGTCCTGGGTGGCTACACCTTC
cdr3_length: 13; clone_size: -; v_call: TRBV27; d_call: -; j_call: TRBJ1-5; cdr3_aa: CASSLDGNQPQHF; cdr3_nt: TGTGCCAGCAGTTTGGATGGCAATCAGCCCCAGCATTTT
cdr3_length: 12; clone_size: few; v_call: TRBV6-6; d_call: -; j_call: TRBJ2-5; cdr3_aa: CATEGLGETQYF; cdr3_nt: TGTGCCACGGAGGGTTTGGGAGAGACCCAGTACTTC
cdr3_length: 13; clone_size: once; v_call: TRBV6-1; d_call: -; j_call: TRBJ1-2; cdr3_aa: CASSAGQRYGYTF; cdr3_nt: TGTGCCAGCAGTGCGGGGCAGCGCTATGGCTACACCTTC
cdr3_length: 15; clone_size: few; v_call: TRBV10-3; d_call: -; j_call: TRBJ2-3; cdr3_aa: CAISEDRTSTDTQYF; cdr3_nt: TGTGCCATCAGTGAAGACAGGACGAGCACAGATACGCAGTATTTT
cdr3_length: 14; clone_size: few; v_call: TRBV7-9; d_call: -; j_call: TRBJ1-2; cdr3_aa: CASSLTSNVDGYTF; cdr3_nt: TGTGCCAGCAGCTTAACCAGCAACGTTGATGGCTACACCTTC
cdr3_length: 15; clone_size: -; v_call: TRBV5-1; d_call: -; j_call: TRBJ2-2; cdr3_aa: CASSFLSANTGELFF; cdr3_nt: TGCGCCAGCAGCTTTCTGTCAGCGAACACCGGGGAGCTGTTTTTT
cdr3_length: 15; clone_size: -; v_call: TRBV4-1; d_call: -; j_call: TRBJ1-1; cdr3_aa: CASSPPRGKNTEAFF; cdr3_nt: TGCGCCAGCAGCCCCCCCAGGGGTAAAAACACTGAAGCTTTCTTT
cdr3_length: 13; clone_size: -; v_call: TRBV18; d_call: -; j_call: TRBJ2-5; cdr3_aa: CASSRTGQETQYF; cdr3_nt: TGTGCCAGCTCGAGGACGGGACAAGAGACCCAGTACTTC